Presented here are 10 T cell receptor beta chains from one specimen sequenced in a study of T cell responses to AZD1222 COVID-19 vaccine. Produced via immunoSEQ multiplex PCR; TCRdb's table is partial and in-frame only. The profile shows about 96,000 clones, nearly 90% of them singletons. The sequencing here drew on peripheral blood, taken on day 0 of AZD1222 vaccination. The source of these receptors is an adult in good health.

The CDR3 region has the DNA TGTGCCAGCAGCCCGTTTCGGGGGAACTATGGCTACACCTTC. Its translation: CASSPFRGNYGYTF. This chain connects TRBV5-6 to TRBJ1-2, with D possibly matching TRBD1 (5 bases). Trimming removed 4 bases from V and 2 bases from J, with 12 bases in between. There are 14 residues in the CDR3. Germline loops: CDR1 SGHDT, CDR2 YYEEEE.

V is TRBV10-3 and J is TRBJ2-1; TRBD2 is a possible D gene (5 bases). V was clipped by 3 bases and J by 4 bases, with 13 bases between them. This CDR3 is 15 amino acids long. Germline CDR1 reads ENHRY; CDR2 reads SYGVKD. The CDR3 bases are TGTGCCATCAGTGACGGGATAGCCGCATACAATGAGCAGTTCTTC. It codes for CAISDGIAAYNEQFF.

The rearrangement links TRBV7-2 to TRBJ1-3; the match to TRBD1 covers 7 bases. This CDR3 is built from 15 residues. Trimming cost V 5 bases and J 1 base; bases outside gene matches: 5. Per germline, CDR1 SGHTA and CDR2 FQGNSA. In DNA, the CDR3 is TGTGCCAGCAGCCCCACACAGGGGTCTGGAAACACCATATATTTT. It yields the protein CASSPTQGSGNTIYF.

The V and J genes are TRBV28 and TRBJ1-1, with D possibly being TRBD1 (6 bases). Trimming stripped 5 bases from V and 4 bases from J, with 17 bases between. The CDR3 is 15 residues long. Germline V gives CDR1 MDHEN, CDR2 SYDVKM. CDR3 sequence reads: CASSPRGRGSTEAFF. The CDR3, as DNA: TGTGCCAGCAGTCCCCGGGGCAGGGGTTCCACTGAAGCTTTCTTT.

The CDR3 is CASSLGGSSEQFF. CDR3 coding DNA: TGTGCCAGCAGCCTCGGCGGGAGTAGTGAGCAGTTCTTC. V gene TRBV7-3 combines with J gene TRBJ2-1; 7 nucleotides line up with TRBD2. Germline V gene data show CDR1 as SGHTA and CDR2 as FQGTGA. V shed 5 bases, J shed 9 bases, and the junction held 7 bases outside the gene matches. The CDR3 covers 13 residues.

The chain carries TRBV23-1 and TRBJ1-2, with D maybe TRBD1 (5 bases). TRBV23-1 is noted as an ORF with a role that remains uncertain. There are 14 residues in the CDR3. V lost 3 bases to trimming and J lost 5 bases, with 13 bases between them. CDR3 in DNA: TGCGCCAGCAGTCACGGCGGACATAAATATGGCTACACCTTC. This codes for CASSHGGHKYGYTF.

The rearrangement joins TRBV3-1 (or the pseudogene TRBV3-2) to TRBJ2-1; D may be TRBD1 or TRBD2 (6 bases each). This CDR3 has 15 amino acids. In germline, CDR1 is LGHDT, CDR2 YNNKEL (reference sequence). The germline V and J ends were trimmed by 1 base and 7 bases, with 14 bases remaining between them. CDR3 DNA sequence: TGTGCCAGCAGCCAAGGAGGGCTAGGGGGGAATGAGCAGTTCTTC. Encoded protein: CASSQGGLGGNEQFF.

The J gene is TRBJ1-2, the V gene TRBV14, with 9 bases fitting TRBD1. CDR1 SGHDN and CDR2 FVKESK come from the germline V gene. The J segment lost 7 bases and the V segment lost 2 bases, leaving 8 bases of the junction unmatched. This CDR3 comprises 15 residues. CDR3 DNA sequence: TGTGCCAGCAGCCAACTGGACAGGGGATCCAGTGGCTACACCTTC. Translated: CASSQLDRGSSGYTF. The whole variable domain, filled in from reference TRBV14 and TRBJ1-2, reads EAGVTQFPSHSVIEKGQTVTLRCDPISGHDNLYWYRRVMGKEIKFLLHFVKESKQDESGMPNNRFLAERTGGTYSTLKVQPAELEDSGVYFCASSQLDRGSSGYTFGSGTRLTVV.

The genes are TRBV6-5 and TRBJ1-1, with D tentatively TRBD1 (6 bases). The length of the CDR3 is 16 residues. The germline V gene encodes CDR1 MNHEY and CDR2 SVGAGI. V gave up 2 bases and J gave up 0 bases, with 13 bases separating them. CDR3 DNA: TGTGCCAGCAGTTACGGGGCAGGGGTGATGAACACTGAAGCTTTCTTT. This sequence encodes CASSYGAGVMNTEAFF.

This CDR3 reads CASSSGRGTGTYQETQYF. The CDR3 DNA reads TGCGCCAGCAGCTCGGGGAGGGGGACAGGAACGTACCAAGAGACCCAGTACTTC. The rearrangement uses TRBV5-1 and TRBJ2-5; D perhaps matches TRBD1 (8 bases). The CDR3 has 18 residues. The germline V gene has CDR1 SGHRS and CDR2 YFSETQ. With 3 bases removed from V and 0 bases from J, the gap between germline ends came to 21 bases.